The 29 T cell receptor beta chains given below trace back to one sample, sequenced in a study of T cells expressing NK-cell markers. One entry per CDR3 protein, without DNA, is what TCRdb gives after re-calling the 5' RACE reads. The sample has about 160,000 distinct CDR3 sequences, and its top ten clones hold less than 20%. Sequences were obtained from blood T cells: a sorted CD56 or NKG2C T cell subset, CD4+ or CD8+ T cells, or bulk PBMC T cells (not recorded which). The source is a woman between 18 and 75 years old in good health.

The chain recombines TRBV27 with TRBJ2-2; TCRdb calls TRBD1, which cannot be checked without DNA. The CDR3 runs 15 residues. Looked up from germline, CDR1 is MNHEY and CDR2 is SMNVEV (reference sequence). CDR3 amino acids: CASSIDRVGTGELFF.

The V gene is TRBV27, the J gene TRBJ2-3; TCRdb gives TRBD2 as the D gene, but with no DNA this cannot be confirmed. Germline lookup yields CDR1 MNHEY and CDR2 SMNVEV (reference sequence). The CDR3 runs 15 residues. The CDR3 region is CASSFTGRSTDTQYF.

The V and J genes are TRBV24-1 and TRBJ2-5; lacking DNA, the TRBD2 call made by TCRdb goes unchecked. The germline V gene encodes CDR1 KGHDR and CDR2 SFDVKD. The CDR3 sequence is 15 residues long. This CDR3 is CATSAGTSGVQTQYF.

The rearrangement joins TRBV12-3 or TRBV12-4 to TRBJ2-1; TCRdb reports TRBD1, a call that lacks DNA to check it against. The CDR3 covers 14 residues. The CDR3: CASDRQGEYNEQFF.

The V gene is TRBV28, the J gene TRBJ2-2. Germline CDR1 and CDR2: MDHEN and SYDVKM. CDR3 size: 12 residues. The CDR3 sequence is CASRLGAGELFF.

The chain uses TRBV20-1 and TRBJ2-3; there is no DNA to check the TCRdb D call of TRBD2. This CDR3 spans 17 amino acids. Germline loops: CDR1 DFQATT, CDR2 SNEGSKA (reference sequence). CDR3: CSAPLDFERGSTDTQYF.

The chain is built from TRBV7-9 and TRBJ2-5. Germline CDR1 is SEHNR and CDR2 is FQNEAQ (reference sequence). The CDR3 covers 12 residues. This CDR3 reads CASSYSAETQYF.

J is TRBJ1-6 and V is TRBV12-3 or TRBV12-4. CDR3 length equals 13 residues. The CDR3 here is CASSLALRSPLHF.

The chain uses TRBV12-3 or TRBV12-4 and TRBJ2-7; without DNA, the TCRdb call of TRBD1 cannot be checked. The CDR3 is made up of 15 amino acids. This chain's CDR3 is CASSPAGGFSYEQYF.

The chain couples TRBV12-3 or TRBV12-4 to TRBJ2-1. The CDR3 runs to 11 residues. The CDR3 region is CASSLVLGQFF.

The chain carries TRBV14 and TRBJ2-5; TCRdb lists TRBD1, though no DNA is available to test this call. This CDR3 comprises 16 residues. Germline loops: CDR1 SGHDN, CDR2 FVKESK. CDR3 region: CASSQGTRGRQETQYF. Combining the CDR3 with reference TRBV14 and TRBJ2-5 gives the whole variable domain EAGVTQFPSHSVIEKGQTVTLRCDPISGHDNLYWYRRVMGKEIKFLLHFVKESKQDESGMPNNRFLAERTGGTYSTLKVQPAELEDSGVYFCASSQGTRGRQETQYFGPGTRLLVL.

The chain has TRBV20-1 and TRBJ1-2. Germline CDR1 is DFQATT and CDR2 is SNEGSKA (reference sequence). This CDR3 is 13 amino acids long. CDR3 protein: CSARDSEAGGYTF.

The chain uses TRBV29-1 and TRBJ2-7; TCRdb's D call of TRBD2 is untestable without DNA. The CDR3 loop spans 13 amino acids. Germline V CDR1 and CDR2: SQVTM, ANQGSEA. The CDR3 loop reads CSVSGLAGPEQYF.

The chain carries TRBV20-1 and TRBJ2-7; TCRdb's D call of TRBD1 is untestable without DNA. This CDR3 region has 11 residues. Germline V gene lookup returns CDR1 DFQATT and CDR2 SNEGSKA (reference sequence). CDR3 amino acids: CSASDAPRQYF.

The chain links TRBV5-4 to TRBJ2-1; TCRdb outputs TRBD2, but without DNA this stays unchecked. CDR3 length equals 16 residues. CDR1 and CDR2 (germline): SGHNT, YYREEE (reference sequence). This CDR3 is CASSLSTSGRATEQFF.

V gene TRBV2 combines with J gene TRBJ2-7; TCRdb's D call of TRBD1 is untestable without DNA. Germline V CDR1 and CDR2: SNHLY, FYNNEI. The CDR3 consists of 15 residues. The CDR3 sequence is CASSLSSGAVHEQYF.

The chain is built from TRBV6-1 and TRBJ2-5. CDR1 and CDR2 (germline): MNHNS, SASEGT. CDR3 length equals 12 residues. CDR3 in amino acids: CASSEQSETQYF.

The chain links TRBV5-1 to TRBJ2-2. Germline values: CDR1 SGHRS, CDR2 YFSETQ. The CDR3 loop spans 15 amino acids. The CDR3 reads CASSLSGANTGELFF.

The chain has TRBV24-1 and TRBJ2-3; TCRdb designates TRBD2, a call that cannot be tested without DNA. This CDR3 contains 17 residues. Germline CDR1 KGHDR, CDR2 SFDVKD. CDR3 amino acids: CATSDLSGGISTDTQYF.

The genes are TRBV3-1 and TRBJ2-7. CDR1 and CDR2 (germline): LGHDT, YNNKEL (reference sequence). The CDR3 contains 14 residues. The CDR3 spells CASSHPQLAYEQYF.

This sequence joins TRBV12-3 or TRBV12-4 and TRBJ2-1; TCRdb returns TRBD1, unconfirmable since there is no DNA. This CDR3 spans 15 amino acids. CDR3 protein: CASSLTRRPYNEQFF.

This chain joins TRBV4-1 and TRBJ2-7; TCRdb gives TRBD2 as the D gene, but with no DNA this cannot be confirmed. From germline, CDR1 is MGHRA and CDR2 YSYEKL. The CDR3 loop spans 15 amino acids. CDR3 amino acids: CASSRGLAGGAEQYF.

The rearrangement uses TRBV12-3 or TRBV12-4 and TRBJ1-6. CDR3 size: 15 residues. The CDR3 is CASSSRRILNSPLHF.

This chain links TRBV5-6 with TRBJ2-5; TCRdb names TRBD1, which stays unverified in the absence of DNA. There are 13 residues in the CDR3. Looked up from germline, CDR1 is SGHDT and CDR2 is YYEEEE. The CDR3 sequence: CASRRTGVETQYF.

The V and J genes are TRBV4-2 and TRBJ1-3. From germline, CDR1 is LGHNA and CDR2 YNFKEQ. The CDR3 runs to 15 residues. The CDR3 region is CASSQGASFGNTIYF.

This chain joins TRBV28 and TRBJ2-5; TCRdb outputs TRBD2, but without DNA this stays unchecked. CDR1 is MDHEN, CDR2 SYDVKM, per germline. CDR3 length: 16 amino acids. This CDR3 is CASSARLAGGRETQYF.

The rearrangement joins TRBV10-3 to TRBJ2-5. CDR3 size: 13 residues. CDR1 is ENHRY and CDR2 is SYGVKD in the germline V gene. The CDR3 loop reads CAISVEYQETQYF.

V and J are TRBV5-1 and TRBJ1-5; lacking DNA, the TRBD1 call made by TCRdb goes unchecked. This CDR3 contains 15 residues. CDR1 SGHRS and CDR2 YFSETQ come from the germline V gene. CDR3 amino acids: CASSLSGQGHQPQHF.

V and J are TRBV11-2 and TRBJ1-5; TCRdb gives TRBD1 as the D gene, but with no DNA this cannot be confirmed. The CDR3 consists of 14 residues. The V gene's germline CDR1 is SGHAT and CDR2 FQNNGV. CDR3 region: CASSPGTGTTPQHF.